What follows are 8 T cell receptor beta chains derived from one specimen sequenced in a study of blood T cell repertoires in COVID-19. This table comes from immunoSEQ multiplex PCR, and its TCRdb copy is limited to in-frame clones, with some not included. The data show approximately 69,000 clones, with around 87% seen just once and 12% held by the top ten. The sequenced material came from peripheral blood. The source of these receptors is a human donor in a cohort sampled during active COVID-19.

This rearrangement joins TRBV6-5 to TRBJ1-5; D uncertain. V lost 8 bases, J lost 7 bases, and 12 bases lay in between. The CDR3 is 12 residues long. Germline V lookup: CDR1 MNHEY, CDR2 SVGAGI. The CDR3 spells CASGEGGQPQHF. In nucleotides, the CDR3 is TGTGCCAGCGGGGAGGGTGGGCAGCCCCAGCATTTT.

The rearrangement links TRBV5-1 to TRBJ2-3; a possible D gene is TRBD2 (5 bases). V lost 1 base and J lost 2, with 11 bases in between. The CDR3 totals 15 residues. Germline-derived CDR1 and CDR2 are SGHRS and YFSETQ. In nucleotides, the CDR3 is TGCGCCAGCAGCTTGAGTATCGGGGACACAGATACGCAGTATTTT. This gives the protein CASSLSIGDTDTQYF.

The chain combines TRBV2 with TRBJ1-3; D perhaps matches TRBD1 (5 bases). V was trimmed by 6 bases and J by 0 bases, leaving 9 bases between them. The CDR3 has 14 residues. CDR1 is SNHLY and CDR2 is FYNNEI in the germline V gene. Here the CDR3 reads CASRMDISGNTIYF. CDR3 nucleotides: TGTGCCAGCAGAATGGACATCTCTGGAAACACCATATATTTT. The whole variable domain, remainder taken from reference TRBV2 and TRBJ1-3, is EPEVTQTPSHQVTQMGQEVILRCVPISNHLYFYWYRQILGQKVEFLVSFYNNEISEKSEIFDDQFSVERPDGSNFTLKIRSTKLEDSAMYFCASRMDISGNTIYFGEGSWLTVV.

This clone was detected a few times. V gene TRBV28 combines with J gene TRBJ1-2; D ambiguous. This CDR3 is 15 amino acids long. The germline V and J ends were trimmed by 8 bases and 7 bases, with 23 bases remaining between them. In germline, CDR1 is MDHEN, CDR2 SYDVKM. CDR3 DNA sequence: TGTGCCAGCGTTCCCGGGAAGGGCCGGGGTGGTGGCTACACCTTC. This gives the protein CASVPGKGRGGGYTF.

The chain uses TRBV5-1 and TRBJ2-7, with 8 positions matching TRBD2. The CDR3 loop spans 17 amino acids. V was clipped by 4 bases and J by 6 bases; unmatched bases: 18. Germline-derived CDR1 and CDR2 are SGHRS and YFSETQ. CDR3 region: CASSPGVSGGMGSEQYF. DNA for the CDR3: TGCGCCAGCAGCCCCGGGGTGAGCGGGGGTATGGGAAGCGAGCAGTACTTC.

The chain combines TRBV27 with TRBJ1-2; a possible D gene is TRBD1 (5 bases). Trimming took 1 base from V and 2 from J, leaving 14 bases between them. Germline CDR1 is MNHEY and CDR2 is SMNVEV (reference sequence). The CDR3 length is 16 residues. DNA for the CDR3: TGTGCCAGCAGTTTATATGGGGCAGGCAACAACTATGGCTACACCTTC. This encodes CASSLYGAGNNYGYTF.

The chain uses TRBV4-1 and TRBJ1-5; TRBD1 is a possible D gene (5 bases). V dropped 0 bases and J dropped 4 bases, with 10 bases sitting between them. This CDR3 is 15 amino acids long. The V gene's germline CDR1 is MGHRA and CDR2 YSYEKL. The CDR3, as DNA: TGCGCCAGCAGCCAAGATATGGGGGGGAATCAGCCCCAGCATTTT. Translated: CASSQDMGGNQPQHF.

The chain combines TRBV6-5 with TRBJ1-5; 7 bases line up with TRBD1. This CDR3 contains 16 residues. J lost 4 bases, V lost 4 bases, and 10 bases had no gene match. In germline, CDR1 is MNHEY, CDR2 SVGAGI. The CDR3 DNA sequence: TGTGCCAGCAGTTCCGGACAGGCGTCTTTGAATCAGCCCCAGCATTTT. It yields the protein CASSSGQASLNQPQHF.